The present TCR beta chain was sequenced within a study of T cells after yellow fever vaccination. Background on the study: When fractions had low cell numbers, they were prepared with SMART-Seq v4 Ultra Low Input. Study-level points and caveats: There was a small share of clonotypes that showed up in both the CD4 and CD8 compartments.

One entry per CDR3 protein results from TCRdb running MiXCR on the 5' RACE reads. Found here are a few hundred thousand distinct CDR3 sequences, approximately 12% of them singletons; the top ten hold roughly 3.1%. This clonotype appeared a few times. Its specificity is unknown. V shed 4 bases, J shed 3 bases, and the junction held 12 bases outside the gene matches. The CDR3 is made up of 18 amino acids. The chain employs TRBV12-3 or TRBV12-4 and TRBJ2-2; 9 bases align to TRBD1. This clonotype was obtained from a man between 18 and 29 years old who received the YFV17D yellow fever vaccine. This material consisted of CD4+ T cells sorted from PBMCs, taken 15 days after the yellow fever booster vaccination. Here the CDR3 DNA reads TGTGCCAGCAGTTGGAGTTGGGACAGGGTAAAGGACACCGGGGAGCTGTTTTTT. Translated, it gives CASSWSWDRVKDTGELFF.